The TCR beta chain under discussion was sequenced for a study of regulatory T cells in long-lasting Graves disease. From germline, CDR1 is MNHEY and CDR2 SVGEGT. Trimming removed 7 bases from V and 2 bases from J, with 15 bases in between. CDR3 size: 15 residues. The time point is: newly diagnosed GD, antithyroid drugs for less than 3 months. From PBMCs, RNA was extracted and then used to make the TCR library. Staff drew around 8.5 milliliters of peripheral blood into EDTA tubes. With iRepertoire HTBI primers and Arm-PCR of CDR3 regions, TCR beta libraries were built. TCRdb fed the multiplex PCR reads into MiXCR, producing one record per CDR3 protein. The sample lists 500,000 to 700,000 distinct CDR3 sequences; about 15% were seen once. The data also belong to a second study, concerning T cells in Graves' hyperthyroidism and ophthalmopathy. Per that study: The HTBI primer set drove a first-round RT-PCR of the TCR CDR3.

Sequences were derived from peripheral blood mononuclear cells (PBMCs), sampled at new diagnosis, from a patient treated with antithyroid drugs. The clonotype originates from a woman aged 30 to 39 with Graves disease. The chain uses TRBV6-2 or TRBV6-3 and TRBJ1-3; no firm D call. The CDR3 protein is CASNRLRSAGNTIYF. In nucleotides, the CDR3 is TGTGCCAGCAATCGTTTAAGGTCGGCTGGAAACACCATATATTTT.